There are many counts of the clone carrying this T cell receptor (beta chain). This CDR3 spans 17 amino acids. From germline, CDR1 is MNHEY and CDR2 SVGAGI. V lost 0 bases to trimming and J lost 2 bases; unmatched junction nucleotides: 3. RNA transcripts were the template for amplifying TCR beta CDR3 regions. First-round RT-PCR with HTBI primers amplified the TCR CDR3 region. Using its own MiXCR run on the multiplex PCR reads, TCRdb lists one record per CDR3 protein. The data show about 350,000 distinct CDR3 sequences, 12% to 15% seen once. The data were obtained in a study of T cells in Graves' hyperthyroidism and ophthalmopathy. At least 3 on the Clinical Activity Score was recorded for ophthalmopathy patients, who also had NOSPECS grade at least 4 and duration under 3 months. Patients were excluded for uncontrolled infection, other autoimmune disease, pregnancy or lactation.

Source material: blood. The chain has TRBV6-5 and TRBJ2-6; 8 nucleotides line up with TRBD1. The TCR was taken from a woman aged 40-49 years with Graves' ophthalmopathy. The chain's CDR3 is CASSYSRTGPGANVLTF. Written as DNA, the CDR3 is TGTGCCAGCAGTTACTCGAGGACAGGGCCTGGGGCCAACGTCCTGACTTTC.